This T cell receptor (beta chain) was sequenced in a study of OX40 agonist ivuxolimab in advanced cancers. Across the study: A history of anti-PD-1, anti-PD-L1 or anti-CTLA-4 therapy was acceptable, and 40% to 45% had some.

Blood got drawn at baseline, again on cycle 4 day 1, and then on cycle 7 day 1. This clone was recorded once. Only in-frame clones appear in the TCRdb table, and some are missing; sequencing was by immunoSEQ multiplex PCR. Of about 16,000 clones in the sample, 84% were seen once. This CDR3 has 14 residues. Deletions cut 5 bases from V and 2 bases from J, with 14 bases between. Germline lookup yields CDR1 SGHNT and CDR2 YYREEE (reference sequence). J is TRBJ2-7 and V is TRBV5-4; a weak D match, TRBD1 (6 bases). The sample was CD4+ or CD8+ T cells sorted from blood, taken in a trial of the OX40 agonist ivuxolimab. The sequence was obtained from an adult with an advanced solid tumor such as melanoma, head and neck, liver or kidney cancer. The CDR3: CASRNRDNPYEQYF. The CDR3 DNA reads as TGTGCCAGCAGAAACCGGGACAACCCCTACGAGCAGTACTTC.